One sample yielded the 12 T cell receptor beta chains listed below, sequenced in a study of identical twins. One entry per CDR3 protein results from TCRdb running MiXCR on the 5' RACE reads. The table shows about 790,000 distinct CDR3 sequences, with 18% occurring only once. These data also formed part of another study, on T cells expressing NK-cell markers.

The source material was PBMCs. These receptors all stem from a woman aged 18-29 years in good health.

On this clonotype: This may be a read error: a much more frequent sequence differs by one nucleotide. The chain recombines TRBV7-8 with TRBJ2-3; D unresolved. This CDR3 contains 13 residues. Germline CDR1 and CDR2: SGHVS and FQNEAQ. V was shortened by 0 bases and J by 5 bases, with 6 bases between the two germline ends. This CDR3 reads CASSLAFGDTQYF. The DNA of the CDR3 is TGTGCCAGCAGCTTAGCGTTCGGAGATACGCAGTATTTT.

In this sample, this clonotype turned up many times. The V call is TRBV5-1, the J call TRBJ2-5; D unclear. CDR3 length: 13 amino acids. Trimming left V 3 bases short and J 7 bases short, with 13 bases between. Germline V gene data show CDR1 as SGHRS and CDR2 as YFSETQ. In nucleotides, the CDR3 is TGCGCCAGCAGCTCCGAATCGGTCGGGACCCAGTACTTC. Translating it yields CASSSESVGTQYF.

V usage is TRBV20-1 and J usage is TRBJ2-5, with a tentative D call TRBD2 (5 bases). Between the trimmed V and J ends, which lost 4 bases and 4 bases, there was a span of 13 bases. Germline V gene sequence: CDR1 DFQATT, CDR2 SNEGSKA (reference sequence). CDR3 length: 13 amino acids. Written as DNA, the CDR3 is TGCAGTGCTATTCTGAGGAGCGGAGAGACCCAGTACTTC. It encodes CSAILRSGETQYF.

CDR3 nucleotide sequence: TGTGCCATCAGTAGGCTAGCGGGAGAAGATGAGCAGTTCTTC. Amino acid sequence: CAISRLAGEDEQFF. The rearrangement joins TRBV10-3 to TRBJ2-1; TRBD2 aligns across 10 bases. The V segment lost 5 bases and the J segment 8 bases; nucleotides outside the gene matches: 6. The CDR3 length is 14 residues. Per the germline V gene, CDR1 is ENHRY and CDR2 is SYGVKD.

V is TRBV7-2 and J is TRBJ1-2; D remains unclear. The V gene's germline CDR1 is SGHTA and CDR2 FQGNSA. V was clipped by 5 bases and J by 4 bases, with 11 bases between them. This CDR3 contains 13 residues. CDR3 region: CASSAGRGYGYTF. In DNA form, the CDR3 reads TGTGCCAGCAGCGCAGGACGGGGCTATGGCTACACCTTC.

The chain joins TRBV9 to TRBJ2-7; 8 nucleotides line up with TRBD1. The CDR3 is 16 amino acids. Germline loops: CDR1 SGDLS, CDR2 YYNGEE. Trimming cost V 1 base and J 3 bases; bases outside gene matches: 9. The CDR3 nucleotides read TGTGCCAGCAGCGTATCAGGGGGCCATAATGTCTACGAGCAGTACTTC. This codes for CASSVSGGHNVYEQYF.

The table lists this clonotype with many counts. Here the CDR3 reads CASSLARDRQPQYF. As DNA, the CDR3 is TGCGCCAGCAGCTTGGCCCGGGACCGCCAACCTCAGTATTTT. The rearrangement links TRBV5-1 to TRBJ2-3; D may correspond to TRBD1 or TRBD2 (5 bases each). The V and J ends lost 0 bases and 12 bases respectively, with 17 bases between them. CDR1 is SGHRS and CDR2 is YFSETQ in the germline V gene. CDR3 length: 14 residues.

The chain has TRBV12-5 and TRBJ1-2; D is unresolved. The CDR3 covers 14 residues. V shed 4 bases and J shed 3 bases, with 12 bases lying between them. Germline V gives CDR1 LGHNT, CDR2 FRNRAP. The CDR3 is CASGSLSKDYGYTF. The CDR3 DNA is TGTGCTAGTGGTTCCCTAAGTAAGGACTATGGCTACACCTTC.

This clonotype was observed a few times. One end of the junction varies from germline; a read error may be responsible. V is TRBV7-7 and J is TRBJ1-1; D remains ambiguous. The CDR3 has 14 amino acids. Germline V gives CDR1 SSHAT, CDR2 FNYEAQ (reference sequence). The CDR3 reads CASSLAERHTEAFF. CDR3 DNA sequence: TGTGCTAGCAGCTTAGCGGAGAGGCACACTGAAGCTTTCTTT.

V gene TRBV29-1 combines with J gene TRBJ2-1; 8 nucleotides agree with TRBD1. V was pared by 5 bases and J by 7 bases, with 10 bases of the junction left unmatched. CDR1 and CDR2 from the germline V gene are SQVTM and ANQGSEA. CDR3 length: 14 residues. CDR3 in DNA: TGCAGCGTTAGGACAGGGAATAAGCCGAATGAGCAGTTCTTC. Amino acid sequence: CSVRTGNKPNEQFF.

The chain joins TRBV19 to TRBJ2-7; D is unclear. This CDR3 region has 14 residues. The V and J ends lost 6 bases and 2 bases respectively, with 14 bases between them. Germline CDR1 is LNHDA and CDR2 is SQIVND (reference sequence). CDR3 DNA: TGTGCCAGTAGCTGGAGCTCGAATGCCTACGAGCAGTACTTC. Amino acids: CASSWSSNAYEQYF.

With regard to this clonotype: At one end, the junction sequence differs from germline, possibly due to a read error. The CDR3 protein is CARSQGSSGRANEQFF. CDR3 DNA sequence: TGCGCCAGAAGCCAGGGTTCTAGCGGGAGGGCCAATGAGCAGTTCTTC. V is TRBV4-3 and J is TRBJ2-1; 12 nucleotides align to TRBD2. Germline V lookup: CDR1 LGHNA, CDR2 YSLEER. This CDR3 has 16 residues.